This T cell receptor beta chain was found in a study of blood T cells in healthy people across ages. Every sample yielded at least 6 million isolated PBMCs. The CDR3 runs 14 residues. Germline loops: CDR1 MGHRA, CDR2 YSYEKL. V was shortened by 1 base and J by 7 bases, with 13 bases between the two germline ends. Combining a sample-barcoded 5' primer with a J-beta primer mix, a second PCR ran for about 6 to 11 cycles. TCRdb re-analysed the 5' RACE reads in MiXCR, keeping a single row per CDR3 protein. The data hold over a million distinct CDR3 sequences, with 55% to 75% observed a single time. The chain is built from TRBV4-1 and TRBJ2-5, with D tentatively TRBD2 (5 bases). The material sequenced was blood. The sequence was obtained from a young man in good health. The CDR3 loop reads CASSQGGGPGTQYF. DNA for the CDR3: TGCGCCAGCAGCCAAGGAGGAGGACCGGGGACCCAGTACTTC.